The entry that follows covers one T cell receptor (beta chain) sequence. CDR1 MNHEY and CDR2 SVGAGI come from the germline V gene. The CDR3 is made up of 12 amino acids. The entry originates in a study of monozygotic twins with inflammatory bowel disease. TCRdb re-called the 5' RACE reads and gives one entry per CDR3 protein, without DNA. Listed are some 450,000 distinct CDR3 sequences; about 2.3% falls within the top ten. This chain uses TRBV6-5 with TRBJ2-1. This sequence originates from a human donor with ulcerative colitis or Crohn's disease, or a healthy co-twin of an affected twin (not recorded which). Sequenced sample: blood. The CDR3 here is CASSSGVDEQFF.